This T cell receptor beta chain is from a study of CD8+ T cells in alopecia areata. Across the whole study: Tofacitinib ran for 6 to 18 months before 6 months off drug.

Whole-study results and caveats: Compared with mice, patients displayed less clear TCR sharing, possibly for HLA-related reasons. Compared with normal scalp, lesional scalp had higher clonality and more expanded CD8+ clones.

V dropped 3 bases and J dropped 2 bases, with 15 bases sitting between them. The CDR3 totals 15 residues. Germline V CDR1 and CDR2: SQVTM, ANQGSEA. cDNA reverse transcribed from extracted RNA served as the sequencing template. Some clones are missing from TCRdb's copy, which holds only in-frame ones; the method was immunoSEQ multiplex PCR. Altogether 150,000 to 200,000 clones are present, around 71% being singletons, with the ten largest covering over 10%. Regarding this clone: Its antigen is still unknown.

The sample consisted of CD8+ T cells sorted from blood, taken at week 0. The source is a human donor with alopecia areata. The J gene is TRBJ2-3, the V gene TRBV29-1, with a weak D call TRBD1 (6 bases). CDR3 in DNA: TGCAGCGTTGATAATCCGGACAGCAACACAGATACGCAGTATTTT. Its translation: CSVDNPDSNTDTQYF.